This T cell receptor (beta chain) was sequenced in a study of OX40 agonist ivuxolimab in advanced cancers. The wider study: A male proportion of around 86% was recorded, with mean age roughly 60 years and range about 20 to 79.

About this clone itself: Antigen specificity is unknown.

Per the germline V gene, CDR1 is SGHTA and CDR2 is FQGTGA. Trimming left V 1 base short and J 6 bases short, with 9 bases between. This CDR3 region has 14 residues. Any history of autoimmune disease or systemic immunosuppression disqualified patients. Blood got drawn at baseline, again on cycle 4 day 1, and then on cycle 7 day 1. Clones were sequenced by immunoSEQ multiplex PCR, and TCRdb holds only the in-frame ones, with some missing. The sample has 90,000 to 100,000 clones; 70% to 90% are singletons. Findings and caveats of the study: Fewer expanded clones were found on average in CD4+ than in CD8+ T cells.

This receptor was taken from an adult with an advanced solid tumor such as melanoma, head and neck, liver or kidney cancer. The V and J genes are TRBV7-3 and TRBJ2-2; no reliable D call. The input for sequencing was CD4+ or CD8+ T cells sorted from blood, taken in a trial of the OX40 agonist ivuxolimab. The CDR3 protein is CASSLRPSAGELFF. CDR3 coding DNA: TGTGCCAGCAGCTTAAGGCCCTCGGCCGGGGAGCTGTTTTTT.